These 10 T cell receptor beta chains originate from one sample sequenced in a study of shared clonotypes between healthy human individuals. Produced via immunoSEQ multiplex PCR; TCRdb's table is partial and in-frame only. The table lists under 750,000 clones, approximately 77% of them singletons. Sequenced sample: memory CD4+ T cells sorted from blood. Subset of the sample: CD45RA-negative fraction. All receptors come from a woman aged 25 to 45 in good health.

The V call is TRBV7-8, the J call TRBJ1-1; D gene unclear. The germline V gene has CDR1 SGHVS and CDR2 FQNEAQ. This CDR3 is built from 17 residues. V was shortened by 8 bases and J by 0 bases, with 22 bases between the two germline ends. The CDR3: CASGVGGQLLLNTEAFF. The CDR3 bases are TGTGCCAGCGGCGTGGGAGGGCAACTTTTGTTGAACACTGAAGCTTTCTTT.

The gene calls are TRBV7-2 and TRBJ2-2, with 7 bases matching TRBD1. Germline trimming cut 3 bases from V and 0 bases from J; bases unmatched to any gene: 7. The CDR3 covers 17 residues. Germline V gene data show CDR1 as SGHTA and CDR2 as FQGNSA. The CDR3: CASSFRHRGPNTGELFF. Written as DNA, the CDR3 is TGTGCCAGCAGCTTTAGACACAGGGGACCGAACACCGGGGAGCTGTTTTTT.

This chain joins TRBV27 and TRBJ2-2; D gene ambiguous. The V end lost 2 bases, the J end lost 2 bases, and 12 bases lay between the germline ends. The CDR3 consists of 16 residues. Germline V gene data show CDR1 as MNHEY and CDR2 as SMNVEV (reference sequence). CDR3 loop: CASSLNPAPNTGELFF. The CDR3 DNA follows: TGTGCCAGCAGTTTAAACCCGGCCCCCAACACCGGGGAGCTGTTTTTT.

This clone was found a few times. V is TRBV2 and J is TRBJ2-6; D is uncertain. CDR1 and CDR2 from the germline V gene are SNHLY and FYNNEI. CDR3 length equals 15 residues. V was clipped by 7 bases and J by 1 base, with 11 bases between them. The CDR3 spells CASTGLTSGANVLTF. In nucleotides, the CDR3 is TGTGCCAGCACAGGATTGACTTCTGGGGCCAACGTCCTGACTTTC.

V usage is TRBV19 and J usage is TRBJ2-3; 7 bases match TRBD2. Trimming removed 3 bases from V and 8 bases from J; junction bases left unmatched: 8. Looked up from germline, CDR1 is LNHDA and CDR2 is SQIVND (reference sequence). This CDR3 has 14 amino acids. The CDR3 DNA sequence: TGTGCCAGTAGTATTATTGGGGAGGGAGGTACGCAGTATTTT. This translates into CASSIIGEGGTQYF.

This chain links TRBV15 with TRBJ2-3; D is possibly TRBD2 (5 bases). Germline V gives CDR1 LNHNV, CDR2 YYDKDF (reference sequence). The CDR3 extends over 12 amino acids. The V end lost 1 base, the J end lost 6 bases, and 5 bases lay between the germline ends. CDR3 nucleotides: TGTGCCACCAGCAGAGCGGGGGATACGCAGTATTTT. Translation: CATSRAGDTQYF.

The DNA of the CDR3 is TGTGCCAGCAGTCCCAGGGAAGGTTTCGGCGAGCAGTACTTC. Encoded protein: CASSPREGFGEQYF. V gene TRBV27 combines with J gene TRBJ2-5, with a possible D match to TRBD1 (5 bases). The J call is doubtful: the DNA matches TRBJ2-7 better. Per germline, CDR1 MNHEY and CDR2 SMNVEV (reference sequence). The CDR3 is 14 residues long.

The rearrangement links TRBV25-1 to TRBJ1-6, with 7 bases identical to TRBD1. The CDR3 length is 14 residues. Losses at the gene ends were 3 bases for V and 9 bases for J; bases not matched to a gene: 5. Per germline, CDR1 MGHDK and CDR2 SYGVNS. CDR3 loop: CASSDGGGASPLHF. DNA for the CDR3: TGTGCCAGCAGTGATGGAGGGGGCGCTTCACCCCTCCACTTT.

CDR3 coding DNA: TGTGCCAGCAGCCAGGACAGGGTGTATGGCTACACCTTC. This encodes CASSQDRVYGYTF. The V and J genes are TRBV5-4 and TRBJ1-2; 8 bases fit TRBD1. The CDR3 runs to 13 residues. The germline V gene encodes CDR1 SGHNT and CDR2 YYREEE (reference sequence). V shed 4 bases, J shed 5 bases, and the junction held 4 bases outside the gene matches.

The chain employs TRBV4-2 and TRBJ1-4; a weak D match, TRBD1 (6 bases). The germline V gene has CDR1 LGHNA and CDR2 YNFKEQ. The CDR3 extends over 16 amino acids. Trimming stripped 3 bases from V and 6 bases from J, with 17 bases between. The CDR3 loop is CASSHREGGRDEKLFF. The CDR3 DNA is TGTGCCAGCAGCCACCGTGAGGGGGGCAGGGATGAAAAACTGTTTTTT.